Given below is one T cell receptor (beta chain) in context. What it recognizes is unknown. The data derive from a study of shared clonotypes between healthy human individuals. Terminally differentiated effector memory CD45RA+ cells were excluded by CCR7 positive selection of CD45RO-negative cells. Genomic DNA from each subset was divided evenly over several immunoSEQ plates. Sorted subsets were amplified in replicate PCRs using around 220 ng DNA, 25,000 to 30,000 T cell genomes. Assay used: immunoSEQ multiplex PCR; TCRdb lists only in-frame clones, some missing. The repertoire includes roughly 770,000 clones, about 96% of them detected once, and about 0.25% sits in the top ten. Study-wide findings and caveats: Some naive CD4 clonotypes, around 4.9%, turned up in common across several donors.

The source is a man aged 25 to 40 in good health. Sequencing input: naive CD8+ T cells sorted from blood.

The CDR3, as DNA: TGTGCCAGCAGCCCACCCGGACAGTTTACCTATGGCTACACCTTC. It yields the protein CASSPPGQFTYGYTF. The genes are TRBV7-9 and TRBJ1-2, with D possibly being TRBD1 (6 bases). CDR3 length equals 15 residues. Per the germline V gene, CDR1 is SEHNR and CDR2 is FQNEAQ (reference sequence). V lost 5 bases and J lost 4, with 17 bases in between.